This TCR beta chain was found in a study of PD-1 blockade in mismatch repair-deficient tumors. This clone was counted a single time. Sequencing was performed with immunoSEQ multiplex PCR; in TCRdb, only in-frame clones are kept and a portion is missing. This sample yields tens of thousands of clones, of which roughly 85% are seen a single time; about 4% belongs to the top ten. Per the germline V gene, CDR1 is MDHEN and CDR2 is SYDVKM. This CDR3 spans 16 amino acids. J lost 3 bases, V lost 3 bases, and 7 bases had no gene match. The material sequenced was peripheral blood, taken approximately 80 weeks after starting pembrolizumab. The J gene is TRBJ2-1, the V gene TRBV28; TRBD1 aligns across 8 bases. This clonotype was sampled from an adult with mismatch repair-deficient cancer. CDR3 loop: CASSFLDRDLYNEQFF. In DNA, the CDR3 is TGTGCCAGCAGTTTTCTGGACAGGGACCTCTACAATGAGCAGTTCTTC.